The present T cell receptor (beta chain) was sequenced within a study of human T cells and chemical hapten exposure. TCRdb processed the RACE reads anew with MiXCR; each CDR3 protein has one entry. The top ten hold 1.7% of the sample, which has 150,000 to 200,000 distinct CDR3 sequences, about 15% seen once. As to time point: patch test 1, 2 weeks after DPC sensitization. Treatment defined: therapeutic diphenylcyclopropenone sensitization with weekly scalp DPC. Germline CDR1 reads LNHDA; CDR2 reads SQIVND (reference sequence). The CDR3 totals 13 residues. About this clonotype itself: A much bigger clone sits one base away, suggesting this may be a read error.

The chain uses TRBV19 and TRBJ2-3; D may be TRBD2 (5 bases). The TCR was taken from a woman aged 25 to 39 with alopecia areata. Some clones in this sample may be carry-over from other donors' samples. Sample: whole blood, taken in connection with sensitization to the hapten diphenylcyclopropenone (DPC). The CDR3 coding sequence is TGTGTCAGTAGTCGGACTAGCACAGATACGCAGTATTTT. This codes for CVSSRTSTDTQYF.